This passage covers 32 T cell receptor beta chains from one sample sequenced in a study of preoperative IRX-2 immunotherapy in early breast cancer (dated by TCRdb to about 2019). The sample's treatment or condition label is to be understood as: preoperative locoregional IRX-2 cytokine immunotherapy. Library prep was done by the immunoSEQ multiplex PCR assay. TCRdb took this table from immuneACCESS and kept in-frame rearrangements with V and J called. Such tables lack part of the clones; where checked against another copy, unresolved V genes explain under half of the gap, and the rest is unexplained. This sample holds about 33,000 clones; about 90% were observed only once. The biggest ten clones account for roughly 1.6% of the sample. This specimen was tumor tissue, taken after IRX-2 immunotherapy. The receptor set was obtained from a human donor with breast cancer.

This clone was seen once. This chain links TRBV6-8 with TRBJ2-2; 8 positions match TRBD1. V was clipped by 6 bases and J by 7 bases; unmatched bases: 7. Per germline, CDR1 MNHGY and CDR2 SAAAGT. This CDR3 is 14 amino acids long. CDR3 coding DNA: TGTGCCAGCAGGCCGGACAGGGCCGGCGGGGAGCTGTTTTTT. It codes for CASRPDRAGGELFF.

The chain uses TRBV15 and TRBJ2-3; TRBD1 aligns across 10 bases. Per the germline V gene, CDR1 is LNHNV and CDR2 is YYDKDF (reference sequence). Germline trimming cut 4 bases from V and 0 bases from J; bases unmatched to any gene: 4. CDR3 size: 16 residues. The CDR3 is CATSTRQGASTDTQYF. CDR3 coding DNA: TGTGCCACCAGCACCCGACAGGGGGCTAGCACAGATACGCAGTATTTT.

The genes are TRBV7-1 and TRBJ2-1; D possibly corresponds to TRBD1 (6 bases). TRBV7-1 carries the ORF label, with uncertain function. V gave up 5 bases and J gave up 8 bases, with 16 bases separating them. The CDR3 covers 14 residues. Here the CDR3 reads CASSQGWSSDEQFF. In DNA form, the CDR3 reads TGTGCCAGCAGCCAGGGGTGGTCATCTGATGAGCAGTTCTTC.

J is TRBJ2-7 and V is TRBV6-8, with TRBD1 matching 8 bases. The V gene end was trimmed by 6 bases and the J gene end by 6 bases; junction bases not matched to a gene: 10. CDR1 and CDR2 (germline): MNHGY, SAAAGT. CDR3 length: 14 amino acids. The CDR3: CASRRFGQGSEQYV. CDR3 bases: TGTGCCAGCAGGCGCTTCGGACAGGGTAGCGAGCAGTACGTC.

V usage is TRBV7-1 and J usage is TRBJ2-5; TRBD2 matches 11 bases. TRBV7-1 is classed as an ORF, of uncertain function. The ends lost 5 bases at V and 2 bases at J; junction bases unmatched: 7. CDR3 length: 16 residues. The DNA of the CDR3 is TGTGCCAGCAGCCCACAAGGGACTAGCGGACAAGAGACCCAGTACTTC. Its protein product is CASSPQGTSGQETQYF.

The J gene is TRBJ2-3, the V gene TRBV1. TRBV1 is marked as a pseudogene. The CDR3 has 14 residues. The CDR3 protein is CASSQETATDTQYF. CDR3 in DNA: TGCGCCAGCAGCCAAGAGACGGCCACAGATACGCAGTATTTT.

The chain joins TRBV6-8 to TRBJ1-2; D is unclear. CDR3 length equals 15 residues. V lost 3 bases and J lost 4, with 15 bases in between. Germline loops: CDR1 MNHGY, CDR2 SAAAGT. CDR3 in DNA: TGTGCCAGCAGTTATGAACGGGTATCAGGCTATGGCTACACCTTC. This gives the protein CASSYERVSGYGYTF.

This sequence joins TRBV7-1 and TRBJ1-1, with D perhaps matching TRBD1 (5 bases). TRBV7-1 is identified as an open reading frame with a role that is uncertain. V lost 5 bases to trimming and J lost 1 base, with 14 bases between them. The CDR3 is 15 residues long. This CDR3 reads CASSPILGPNTEAFF. The CDR3 nucleotides are TGTGCCAGCAGCCCGATACTGGGACCGAACACTGAAGCTTTCTTT.

On this clone itself: Germline and junction disagree at one end, which may indicate a read error. This chain uses TRBV6-4 with TRBJ2-3, with 8 bases matching TRBD2. CDR1 is MRHNA and CDR2 is SNTAGT in the germline V gene. This CDR3 contains 14 residues. CDR3 sequence (DNA): TGTGCCATCAGTGAAGGGCGGGGGGTAGATACGCAGTATTTT. Translated, it gives CAISEGRGVDTQYF.

A remark on this clone: At one end the junction does not follow the germline gene, possibly because of a read error. The chain couples TRBV7-4 to TRBJ1-1; D remains unclear. The CDR3 length is 14 residues. Germline V gene data show CDR1 as SGHVT and CDR2 as SQSDAQ. CDR3 coding DNA: TGTGCCAGCAGTTTAGGGCCAGTGAACACTGAAGCTTTCTTT. Amino acid sequence: CASSLGPVNTEAFF.

The rearrangement links TRBV5-1 to TRBJ2-5; 8 bases map to TRBD1. In germline, CDR1 is SGHRS, CDR2 YFSETQ. The CDR3 spans 15 residues. Unmatched junction bases numbered 7, after V lost 4 bases and J lost 2 bases. The CDR3 DNA reads as TGCGCCAGCAGCAGGAAAACAGGGGGACAAGAGACCCAGTACTTC. This gives the protein CASSRKTGGQETQYF.

The chain links TRBV30 to TRBJ1-3; 9 nucleotides line up with TRBD1. The ends lost 3 bases at V and 3 bases at J; junction bases unmatched: 3. Germline V gene sequence: CDR1 GTSNPN, CDR2 SVGIG (reference sequence). This CDR3 region has 14 residues. The CDR3 DNA is TGTGCCTGGAGGGACAGGGGCGTTGGAAACACCATATATTTT. Protein product: CAWRDRGVGNTIYF. The full variable domain, in which reference TRBV30 and TRBJ1-3 provide the parts outside the CDR3, is SQTIHQWPATLVQPVGSPLSLECTVEGTSNPNLYWYRQAAGRGLQLLFYSVGIGQISSEVPQNLSASRPQDRQFILSSKKLLLSDSGFYLCAWRDRGVGNTIYFGEGSWLTVV.

CDR3 amino acids: CSVSTGYDGYTF. The CDR3 nucleotides are TGCAGCGTTTCGACAGGGTACGATGGCTACACCTTC. The chain recombines TRBV29-1 with TRBJ1-2; 7 bases are shared with TRBD1. The germline V gene encodes CDR1 SQVTM and CDR2 ANQGSEA. The CDR3 is made up of 12 amino acids. J lost 6 bases, V lost 5 bases, and 6 bases had no gene match.

The V gene is TRBV11-3, the J gene TRBJ2-7; TRBD1 agrees at 8 bases. Trimming took 1 base from V and 3 from J; bases not matched to a gene: 8. The CDR3 runs to 16 residues. Germline CDR1 and CDR2: SGHNT and YENEEA. Here the CDR3 DNA reads TGTGCCAGCAGCTTAGTAGGGACAGGTCAGTACTACGAGCAGTACGTC. Translated, it gives CASSLVGTGQYYEQYV.

This chain joins TRBV4-1 and TRBJ2-3, with 8 bases lining up with TRBD2. There are 16 residues in the CDR3. Germline lookup yields CDR1 MGHRA and CDR2 YSYEKL. V trimming: 1 base; J trimming: 4 bases; junction bases outside the gene matches: 7. The CDR3: CASSQGSGRPPDTQYF. In DNA form, the CDR3 reads TGCGCCAGCAGCCAAGGGAGCGGGAGACCCCCAGATACGCAGTATTTT.

The gene calls are TRBV6-8 and TRBJ1-4; TRBD1 might be the D (6 bases). This CDR3 comprises 14 residues. The germline V gene has CDR1 MNHGY and CDR2 SAAAGT. The V gene lost 0 bases and the J gene lost 7 bases, with 9 bases spanning the gap. The CDR3 DNA sequence: TGTGCCAGCAGTTACTCTGGGGGCAGTGAAAAACTGTTTTTT. Protein product: CASSYSGGSEKLFF.

V and J are TRBV11-3 and TRBJ1-1; D is unresolved. Trimming pared 3 bases from V and 0 bases from J, leaving 8 bases between. The CDR3 has 14 amino acids. The V gene's germline CDR1 is SGHNT and CDR2 YENEEA. DNA of the CDR3: TGTGCCAGCAGCTTTGCGGGTATGAACACTGAAGCTTTCTTT. As protein: CASSFAGMNTEAFF.

CDR3 coding DNA: TGTGCCAGCAGTCGCCTCCAAGGCAATGAAGCTTTCTTT. It specifies CASSRLQGNEAFF. V usage is TRBV6-8 and J usage is TRBJ1-1, with no clear D. The ends were cut back, 5 bases at V and 7 bases at J, with 14 bases in the middle. CDR3 length: 13 amino acids. Germline CDR1 reads MNHGY; CDR2 reads SAAAGT.

The chain employs TRBV7-1 and TRBJ2-7; unclear D gene. TRBV7-1 carries the ORF label, with uncertain function. Deletions cut 4 bases from V and 4 bases from J, with 11 bases between. The CDR3 contains 13 residues. The CDR3 reads CASSLAGQYEQYV. The CDR3 nucleotides are TGTGCCAGCAGCTTAGCTGGCCAATACGAGCAGTACGTC.

The CDR3 nucleotides are TGCGCCAGCAGCTTGGCACATCTGAACACTGAAGCTTTCTTT. Protein product: CASSLAHLNTEAFF. This rearrangement joins TRBV5-1 to TRBJ1-1; D gene unclear. Germline CDR1 reads SGHRS; CDR2 reads YFSETQ. V shed 0 bases and J shed 0 bases, with 6 bases lying between them. The CDR3 is made up of 14 amino acids.

The V call is TRBV28, the J call TRBJ2-1, with D possibly matching TRBD1 (6 bases). Germline V lookup: CDR1 MDHEN, CDR2 SYDVKM. The length of the CDR3 is 14 residues. The ends were cut back, 6 bases at V and 6 bases at J, with 15 bases in the middle. CDR3 sequence: CASSSSGTFNEQFF. The CDR3 coding sequence is TGTGCCAGCAGCTCGTCCGGGACATTCAATGAGCAGTTCTTC.

The chain is built from TRBV9 and TRBJ1-1; 10 bases are shared with TRBD1. CDR3 length: 15 residues. V shed 4 bases, J shed 5 bases, and the junction held 8 bases outside the gene matches. In germline, CDR1 is SGDLS, CDR2 YYNGEE. Here the CDR3 DNA reads TGTGCCAGCAGCAACCGACAGGGGGCGTCGACTGAAGCTTTCTTT. It encodes CASSNRQGASTEAFF. The entire variable domain, with the rest obtained from reference TRBV9 and TRBJ1-1, is as follows: DSGVTQTPKHLITATGQRVTLRCSPRSGDLSVYWYQQSLDQGLQFLIQYYNGEERAKGNILERFSAQQFPDLHSELNLSSLELGDSALYFCASSNRQGASTEAFFGQGTRLTVV.

The J gene is TRBJ2-5, the V gene TRBV6-8; the D is unclear. V lost 8 bases and J 2 bases, leaving 12 bases between the germline ends. The CDR3 spans 13 residues. Per the germline V gene, CDR1 is MNHGY and CDR2 is SAAAGT. CDR3 sequence reads: CASGFADQETQYF. As DNA, the CDR3 is TGTGCCAGCGGGTTCGCCGATCAAGAGACCCAGTACTTC.

The chain employs TRBV7-5 and TRBJ2-4; the table's D call, TRBD1, was not checked against the DNA. TRBV7-5 is a listed pseudogene. The CDR3 totals 17 residues. CDR3 residues: CASSFTDSGAWGNIQYF. For the CDR3, the DNA is TGTGCCAGCAGCTTCACGGACAGCGGCGCTTGGGGAAACATTCAGTACTTC.

This clone occurred once. The chain joins TRBV6-8 to TRBJ1-1; TRBD1 might be the D (5 bases). The CDR3 extends over 14 amino acids. The V end lost 8 bases, the J end lost 4 bases, and 17 bases lay between the germline ends. CDR1 is MNHGY and CDR2 is SAAAGT in the germline V gene. Here the CDR3 reads CASSGGRVGTEAFF. The CDR3 nucleotides are TGTGCCAGCTCCGGAGGCAGGGTTGGCACTGAAGCTTTCTTT.

This rearrangement joins TRBV28 to TRBJ2-6; D gene ambiguous. Germline V gives CDR1 MDHEN, CDR2 SYDVKM. V gave up 1 base and J gave up 0 bases, with 4 bases separating them. The CDR3 runs to 15 residues. CDR3 protein: CASSLLGSGANVLTF. CDR3 bases: TGTGCCAGCAGTTTATTAGGCTCTGGGGCCAACGTCCTGACTTTC.

The J gene is TRBJ1-1, the V gene TRBV6-8; 8 bases line up with TRBD1. The CDR3 runs 16 residues. After removal of 2 bases from V and 4 bases from J, the junction contained 9 bases not matched to a gene. From germline, CDR1 is MNHGY and CDR2 SAAAGT. The chain's CDR3 is CASSYASRGRATEAFF. In DNA form, the CDR3 reads TGTGCCAGCAGTTACGCTAGCAGGGGGCGGGCCACTGAAGCTTTCTTT.

The genes are TRBV6-8 and TRBJ2-7; perhaps TRBD1 as D (6 bases). CDR1 is MNHGY, CDR2 SAAAGT, per germline. V was pared by 4 bases and J by 2 bases, with 12 bases between. The CDR3 spans 14 residues. The CDR3 is CASSSTGLTYEQYF. For the CDR3, the DNA is TGTGCCAGCAGTTCAACAGGGCTTACCTACGAGCAGTACTTC.

The genes are TRBV19 and TRBJ1-3; 7 bases align to TRBD1. The CDR3 extends over 14 amino acids. Germline CDR1 is LNHDA and CDR2 is SQIVND (reference sequence). V shed 5 bases, J shed 2 bases, and the junction held 3 bases outside the gene matches. The CDR3 spells CASSHRGAGNTIYF. CDR3 DNA sequence: TGTGCCAGTAGTCACAGGGGTGCTGGAAACACCATATATTTT.

This clone was seen only a few times. The chain has TRBV10-2 and TRBJ2-2; 11 positions match TRBD2. In germline, CDR1 is WSHSY, CDR2 SAAADI. CDR3 length: 15 residues. V trimming: 7 bases; J trimming: 4 bases; junction bases outside the gene matches: 5. As DNA, the CDR3 is TGCGCCAGCAACCAGCTAGCGGGAGGCACCGGGGAGCTGTTTTTT. Amino acids: CASNQLAGGTGELFF.

This chain connects TRBV6-8 to TRBJ1-4; D is perhaps TRBD1 (5 bases). The V gene lost 2 bases and the J gene lost 1 base, with 11 bases spanning the gap. CDR3 length: 16 residues. Per germline, CDR1 MNHGY and CDR2 SAAAGT. CDR3 protein: CASSYPQGVTNEKLFF. CDR3 nucleotides: TGTGCCAGCAGTTACCCCCAGGGAGTAACTAATGAAAAACTGTTTTTT.

This clone was recorded only once. The V and J genes are TRBV28 and TRBJ1-2; 8 bases are a match to TRBD1. Germline V gene data show CDR1 as MDHEN and CDR2 as SYDVKM. J lost 5 bases, V lost 6 bases, and 11 bases had no gene match. There are 15 residues in the CDR3. The CDR3 sequence: CASRTPGQVPYGYTF. DNA for the CDR3: TGTGCCAGCAGAACACCGGGACAGGTACCATATGGCTACACCTTC.